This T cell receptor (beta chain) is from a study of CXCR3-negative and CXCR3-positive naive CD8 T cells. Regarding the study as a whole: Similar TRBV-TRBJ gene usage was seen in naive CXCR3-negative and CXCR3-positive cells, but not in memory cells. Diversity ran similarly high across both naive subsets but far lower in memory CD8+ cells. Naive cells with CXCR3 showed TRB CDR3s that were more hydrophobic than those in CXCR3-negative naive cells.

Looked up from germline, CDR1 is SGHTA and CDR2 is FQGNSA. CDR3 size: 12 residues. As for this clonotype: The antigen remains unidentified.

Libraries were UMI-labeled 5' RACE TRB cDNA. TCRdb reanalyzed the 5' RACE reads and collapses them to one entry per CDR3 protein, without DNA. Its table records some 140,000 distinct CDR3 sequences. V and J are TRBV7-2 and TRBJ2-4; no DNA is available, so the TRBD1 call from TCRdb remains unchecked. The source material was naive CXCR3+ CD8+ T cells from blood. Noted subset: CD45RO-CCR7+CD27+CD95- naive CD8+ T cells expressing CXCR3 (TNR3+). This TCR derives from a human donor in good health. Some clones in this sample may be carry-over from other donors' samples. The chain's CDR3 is CASSRGETQWYF.